This TCR beta chain appears in the sequencing data of a study of glioma-infiltrating T cells after dendritic cell vaccination. At the level of the study: Autologous tumor lysate-pulsed dendritic cell vaccination was given between about 2003 and 2012. Three intradermal dendritic cell vaccine injections were given every two weeks.

The V gene lost 6 bases and the J gene lost 0 bases, with 15 bases spanning the gap. Germline-derived CDR1 and CDR2 are MNHEY and SMNVEV (reference sequence). This CDR3 has 16 residues. The PCR used 60 V beta and 13 J beta primers. Produced via immunoSEQ multiplex PCR; TCRdb's table is partial and in-frame only. The table records 90,000 to 100,000 clones, approximately 81% of them present only once. This clone has a handful of counts. The chain employs TRBV27 and TRBJ2-1, with a tentative D call TRBD1 (6 bases). This sample comprised blood, obtained before dendritic cell vaccination. The origin of this receptor is a human donor with glioblastoma. CDR3 sequence reads: CASRPSPGASYNEQFF. The CDR3 bases are TGTGCCAGCAGGCCAAGTCCAGGGGCCTCCTACAATGAGCAGTTCTTC.